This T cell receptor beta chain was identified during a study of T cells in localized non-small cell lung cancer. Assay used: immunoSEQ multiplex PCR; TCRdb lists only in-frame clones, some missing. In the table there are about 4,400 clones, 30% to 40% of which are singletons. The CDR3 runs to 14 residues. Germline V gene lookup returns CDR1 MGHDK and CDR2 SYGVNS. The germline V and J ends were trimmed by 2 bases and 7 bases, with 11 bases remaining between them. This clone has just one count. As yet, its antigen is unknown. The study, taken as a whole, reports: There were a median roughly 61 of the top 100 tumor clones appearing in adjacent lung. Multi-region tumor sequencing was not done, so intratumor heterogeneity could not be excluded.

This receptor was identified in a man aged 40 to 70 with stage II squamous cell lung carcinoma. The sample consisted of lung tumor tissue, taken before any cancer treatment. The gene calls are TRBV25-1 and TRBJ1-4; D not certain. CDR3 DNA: TGTGCCAGCAGTGAAGCAGGTTCCGGTGAAAAACTGTTTTTT. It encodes CASSEAGSGEKLFF. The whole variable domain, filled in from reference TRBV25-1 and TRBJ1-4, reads EADIYQTPRYLVIGTGKKITLECSQTMGHDKMYWYQQDPGMELHLIHYSYGVNSTEKGDLSSESTVSRIRTEHFPLTLESARPSHTSQYLCASSEAGSGEKLFFGSGTQLSVL.